This T cell receptor (beta chain) came from a study of blood T cell repertoires in COVID-19. Using immunoSEQ multiplex PCR, the repertoire was profiled, and TCRdb retains in-frame clones only, with some absent. The sample carries around 110,000 clones, less than 85% recorded once. The CDR3 runs to 17 residues. J lost 9 bases, V lost 1 base, and 12 bases had no gene match. Per germline, CDR1 SGHTA and CDR2 FQGNSA. The sequenced sample was peripheral blood. This sequence was found in a man aged 30 to 39 with acute or convalescent COVID-19. This chain uses TRBV7-2 with TRBJ1-6; 7 positions agree with TRBD1. CDR3 amino acids: CASSLGAYYRGGSPLHF. The DNA of the CDR3 is TGTGCCAGCAGCTTAGGTGCTTATTACAGGGGAGGTTCACCCCTCCACTTT.